The 6 T cell receptor beta chains in this list originate from one sample, sequenced in a study of cytomegalovirus exposure and HLA in healthy donors. Amplification used 60 Vbeta primers and 13 Jbeta primers. Clones were read by immunoSEQ multiplex PCR, and TCRdb kept only the in-frame ones, dropping some. This table lists approximately 110,000 clones. The sample taken for sequencing was PBMCs. These receptors were collected from a man aged 18 to 35 in good health and CMV-seronegative.

The gene calls are TRBV28 and TRBJ1-2, with a possible D match to TRBD1 (5 bases). This CDR3 has 14 amino acids. Germline V lookup: CDR1 MDHEN, CDR2 SYDVKM. V was pared by 5 bases and J by 5 bases, with 15 bases between. CDR3 loop: CASSPLGERYGYTF. For the CDR3, the DNA is TGTGCCAGCAGTCCCCTAGGGGAAAGGTATGGCTACACCTTC.

This chain connects TRBV11-2 to TRBJ2-2, with a tentative D call TRBD1 (5 bases). V was pared by 2 bases and J by 7 bases, with 17 bases between. The germline gives CDR1 SGHAT, CDR2 FQNNGV. The CDR3 has 16 residues. CDR3 loop: CASSLLTQGKDGELFF. The CDR3 bases are TGTGCCAGCAGCTTACTTACCCAGGGTAAAGACGGGGAGCTGTTTTTT.

The rearrangement links TRBV5-1 to TRBJ2-7, with 7 bases aligning to TRBD2. The CDR3 spans 14 residues. J gave up 2 bases and V 2 bases, and 4 bases lay outside the gene matches. Germline CDR1 SGHRS, CDR2 YFSETQ. The CDR3 spells CASSFSSGTYEQYF. CDR3 in DNA: TGCGCCAGCAGCTTCTCTAGCGGCACCTACGAGCAGTACTTC.

This chain uses TRBV7-9 with TRBJ2-5, with 8 bases lining up with TRBD1. Germline trimming cut 5 bases from V and 11 bases from J; bases unmatched to any gene: 19. This CDR3 is built from 16 residues. Germline CDR1 and CDR2: SEHNR and FQNEAQ (reference sequence). The CDR3, as DNA: TGTGCCAGCAGCCACGCACCGGACAGGGATGGACACAAGCAGTACTTC. Its translation: CASSHAPDRDGHKQYF.

The V call is TRBV28, the J call TRBJ2-4; 8 positions match TRBD2. Germline CDR1 and CDR2: MDHEN and SYDVKM. This CDR3 has 17 residues. The V segment lost 6 bases and the J segment 0 bases; nucleotides outside the gene matches: 10. CDR3 sequence (DNA): TGTGCCAGCAGGAGAAACGGGGGGGACCTAGCCAAAAACATTCAGTACTTC. This codes for CASRRNGGDLAKNIQYF.

The chain combines TRBV2 with TRBJ1-5; 7 positions match TRBD1. With 0 bases clipped from V and 4 bases from J, the junction kept 6 bases outside the gene matches. The CDR3 runs 16 residues. Germline CDR1 is SNHLY and CDR2 is FYNNEI. The CDR3 DNA follows: TGTGCCAGCAGTGAAGCCCTTGGACAGGCTAATCAGCCCCAGCATTTT. It codes for CASSEALGQANQPQHF.